Sequencing of this T cell receptor (beta chain) was carried out in a study of T-cell memory formation after mild COVID-19. This clonotype was counted between two and nine times. One entry per CDR3 protein, called by TCRdb with MiXCR from the 5' RACE reads. The sample includes 350,000 to 500,000 distinct CDR3 sequences, roughly 17% of them seen just once. Trimming stripped 7 bases from V and 1 base from J, with 18 bases between. Germline CDR1 reads LNHNV; CDR2 reads YYDKDF (reference sequence). There are 16 residues in the CDR3. This sequence was found in a man aged 18 to 35 who had mild COVID-19 (a few samples of this study predate the infection). Cell type and time point are not known. This chain links TRBV15 with TRBJ2-3; TRBD1 is a possible D gene (6 bases). The source material was PBMCs or a T cell subset sorted from them (not recorded which). DNA of the CDR3: TGTGCCACCACCCAAGACAGGTGGCGGGGCACAGATACGCAGTATTTT. Its translation: CATTQDRWRGTDTQYF.